This T cell receptor beta chain was captured in a study of blood T cell repertoires in COVID-19. This CDR3 has 15 amino acids. Germline trimming cut 5 bases from V and 5 bases from J; bases unmatched to any gene: 8. Germline CDR1 reads MNHEY; CDR2 reads SMNVEV (reference sequence). This table comes from immunoSEQ multiplex PCR, and its TCRdb copy is limited to in-frame clones, with some not included. The sample includes more than 100,000 clones, nearly 85% of them seen just once. Sequencing was performed on peripheral blood. The sequence derives from a human donor in a cohort sampled during active or convalescent COVID-19. V gene TRBV27 combines with J gene TRBJ2-5; 10 bases are a match to TRBD1. The CDR3 nucleotides read TGTGCCAGCAGTCCCCCGGGACAGGGGTGGGAGACCCAGTACTTC. It is translated as CASSPPGQGWETQYF.